This T cell receptor beta chain was found in a study of T cells in Graves' hyperthyroidism and ophthalmopathy (dated by TCRdb to between 2018 and 2021). About the full investigation: Peripheral blood samples were taken at the time of initial diagnosis, prior to any treatment. Following sampling, methimazole starting at 30 mg daily was given to hyperthyroidism patients, and high-dose intravenous methylprednisolone was given to ophthalmopathy patients. To identify distinguishing TCR V-J signatures, a discovery cohort of some 99 patients was used, comprising 40 to 45 with Graves' ophthalmopathy and around 60 with stable Graves' hyperthyroidism. The 100 or so discovery patients were randomly divided into training and test sets at a 7:3 ratio. TCR Vbeta CDR3 sequencing of 140 or so peripheral blood samples (roughly 43 ophthalmopathy, 75 to 80 hyperthyroidism and approximately 17 progressor patients) is reported in the paper. Whether ophthalmopathy could be predicted prospectively was tested in an independent validation cohort made up of some 20 hyperthyroidism patients plus 17 patients who later progressed to ophthalmopathy. Thyroid tissue and blood T-cell repertoires from roughly 6 Graves' hyperthyroidism patients were also compared in the study. General findings and caveats noted by the study authors: In validation, progression to ophthalmopathy was predicted by the model with around 70% sensitivity and 72.22% specificity, a median of about 6 months before onset. Blood samples also contained most of the expanded thyroid clonotypes (frequency above 0.001), which suggests that blood repertoires may reflect thyroid immune responses. No statistical method was used to set the sample size in advance, and investigators knew the group allocation. A 13 V-J signature model separated ophthalmopathy from stable hyperthyroidism, with nearly 90% sensitivity and 81.08% specificity in cross-validation and 80%/75% in testing.

Stable Graves' hyperthyroidism was defined as the absence of progression to ophthalmopathy over 18 months of follow-up. The hyperthyroidism patients were between 18 and 65 years old and newly diagnosed, with a disease duration of less than 2 months. Any patient with an uncontrolled infection, another autoimmune disease, pregnancy or lactation was excluded. Clinical symptoms, serum thyroxine and TRAb, thyroid ultrasound, and orbital computed tomography formed the basis for the diagnoses. PBMCs were separated from under 11 ml of fresh peripheral blood using Ficoll-Paque density gradient centrifugation. Total RNA was extracted with Trizol reagent, and quality was checked on an Agilent 2100 Bioanalyzer. TCR beta CDR3 regions were amplified from RNA transcripts. A first-round RT-PCR of the TCR CDR3 used the HTBI primer set with the Qiagen OneStep RT-PCR kit. A second multiplex PCR round built the libraries, followed by size selection and purification. The libraries were sequenced on an Illumina HiSeq2000 using paired-end 100 bp reads. Concerning the study's data processing: SOAPnuke was used to process the raw data, removing reads that contained adapters or uncalled bases, had a mean Phred below 15, or lacked an exact match to the constant primer or identifier. High-quality paired reads were merged using COPE v1.2.5, and each unique nucleotide sequence was defined as a clonotype. MiTCR v1.1 was used to align the clonotypes against IMGT TRBV, TRBD and TRBJ reference segments. Analysis was restricted to V-J combinations with a frequency above 0.0001, which covered roughly 99% of repertoires. A TCS score was defined as the ratio between F50 (clonal expansion) and ExV (chaos), using BLOSUM62-based TCRdist between CDR3 peptides within each V-J. Welch's t-statistics and random forest reduced around 520 V-J features to 10 to 15, which were used in a naive Bayes classifier (R e1071). TCRdb trimmed the raw reads at Q25, called clones with MiXCR and kept productive beta chains. Every entry covers one CDR3 protein and lists the most common genes and DNA from its rows. For this entry, the V and J calls and clone size follow TCRdb and not the study's own pipeline. The sample data list 480,000 or so distinct CDR3 sequences, and approximately 14% of these were observed just once. The ten largest account for around 17% of the sample.

This clonotype came up once. The specificity of this receptor is unknown. Nothing much larger sits one base from this clone, and base qualities are not available. One read yields weak evidence. V loses 8 bases at its end and J loses 5 bases; junction bases beyond the gene matches: 13. Via the germline V gene, CDR1 is MDHEN and CDR2 SYDVKM. Counted from cysteine to phenylalanine, this CDR3 has 16 amino acids. Only CDR3 DNA is held: 48 bases, read in frame from base 1. The sample taken for sequencing was blood. The receptor's source is a woman aged 18 to 35 with Graves' hyperthyroidism. The sequence joins TRBV28 to TRBJ2-1, and 9 bases in between align with TRBD2. The CDR3 protein sequence reads: CASGLLAGFGDNEQFF. The nucleotides read TGTGCCAGCGGCCTTCTAGCGGGATTCGGGGACAATGAGCAGTTCTTC.